One T cell receptor (beta chain) is described in this entry. These data belong to a study of blood T cell repertoires in COVID-19. Method: immunoSEQ multiplex PCR; TCRdb's copy keeps in-frame clones and lacks some. The data contain 200,000 to 250,000 clones, about 90% of them singletons. Patients at the Seattle site were enrolled during active infection and followed longitudinally. V was cut by 2 bases and J by 7 bases, with 15 bases left in between. This CDR3 region has 15 residues. CDR1 and CDR2 from the germline V gene are SGHDT and YYEEEE. This receptor was obtained from a young man with COVID-19, enrolled during active disease. Sequencing used peripheral blood. This rearrangement joins TRBV5-6 to TRBJ1-4; a possible D gene is TRBD1 (6 bases). In nucleotides, the CDR3 is TGTGCCAGCAGCTTCCGACAGGAAGGCGGTGAAAAACTGTTTTTT. Protein product: CASSFRQEGGEKLFF.